The subject of this entry is one T cell receptor beta chain. The data were taken from a study of blood T cell repertoires in COVID-19. For the study at large: Acute and convalescent COVID-19 samples came from the United States, Italy and Spain.

Sequencing used immunoSEQ multiplex PCR; TCRdb keeps in-frame clones, though not all of them. The sample holds about 130,000 clones, roughly 92% seen once. CDR1 MNHEY and CDR2 SVGAGI come from the germline V gene. V was pared by 8 bases and J by 4 bases, with 5 bases of the junction left unmatched. The CDR3 has 13 residues. The receptor's source is a man aged 50 to 60 with COVID-19, enrolled during active disease. The chain employs TRBV6-5 and TRBJ2-7, with TRBD2 identical over 10 bases. Source material: peripheral blood. The CDR3 spells CASRLAGEYEQYF. The DNA of the CDR3 is TGTGCCAGCCGTCTAGCGGGAGAGTACGAGCAGTACTTC.